The source of this TCR beta chain is a study of response to subunit inactivated influenza vaccine. This clonotype was seen a few times. Antigen unknown. Findings and caveats of the study: Seasonal influenza vaccination, on each occasion, was suggested by the authors to recruit few new T cells.

Trimming removed 1 base from V and 6 bases from J, with 13 bases in between. This CDR3 spans 15 amino acids. The germline CDR1 and CDR2 sequences are MNHEY and SVGEGT. TCRdb reprocessed the RT-PCR reads via MiXCR and lists one record per CDR3 protein. The repertoire has 550,000 to 800,000 distinct CDR3 sequences, about 15% of them found once; the top ten carry roughly 6.4%. The specimen was PBMCs from blood, collected about 14 days before vaccination. V usage is TRBV6-2 or TRBV6-3 and J usage is TRBJ1-5; D remains unclear. This TCR was sampled from a man in his forties or fifties who received an inactivated influenza vaccine. In nucleotides, the CDR3 is TGTGCCAGCAGTTACTTAGAGCACCGCGTTCAGCCCCAGCATTTT. It encodes CASSYLEHRVQPQHF.